Sequencing of this T cell receptor (beta chain) was carried out in a study of Ad26.COV2.S vaccination and SARS-CoV-2 variants. For the study at large: Ad26.COV2.S shots went into the muscle once or twice, 56 days apart.

Sequenced by immunoSEQ multiplex PCR; TCRdb stores in-frame clones only, minus some. This sample carries a few hundred thousand clones, around 91% of them seen once, and the ten largest clones take less than 5.5%. The treatment: roughly 20 received Ad26.COV2.S at low or high dose, single or two shots; 5 received placebo; per-sample allocation not given. Day 63 after the first injection of vaccine or placebo was the sampling time. CDR1 and CDR2 from the germline V gene are LNHNV and YYDKDF (reference sequence). V lost 3 bases to trimming and J lost 8 bases, with 13 bases between them. The CDR3 covers 14 residues. Note on this clone: What it binds is not known.

Study-level findings and limits: Possibly, TCR breadth and depth analyses underestimated total T cell responses. After vaccination, reports described spike-specific CD8+ and CD4+ T cell responses as showing substantial breadth.

The rearrangement uses TRBV15 and TRBJ1-4; D not certain. The clonotype comes from a person between 18 and 59 years old who received the Ad26.COV2.S COVID-19 vaccine or a placebo. This specimen was peripheral blood, taken in a trial of Ad26.COV2.S vaccine versus placebo. The CDR3 is CATSRDSGGEKLFF. CDR3 sequence (DNA): TGTGCCACCAGCAGGGACTCCGGCGGGGAAAAACTGTTTTTT.